The 13 T cell receptor beta chains below all came from one sample that was sequenced in a study of blood T cells in healthy people across ages. A sample-barcoded 5' primer and a J-beta primer mix were used in a second PCR of about 7 to 12 cycles. TCRdb ran MiXCR on the 5' RACE reads and lists one entry per CDR3 protein. The sample shows some 1,500,000 distinct CDR3 sequences, 42% of them seen only once. Sequenced sample: blood. The receptors come from a woman aged 18-35 years in good health.

J is TRBJ2-1 and V is TRBV28; 10 nucleotides line up with TRBD2. Near its end, the DNA agrees better with TRBJ2-7, so the J call may be wrong. In germline, CDR1 is MDHEN, CDR2 SYDVKM. CDR3 size: 16 residues. The CDR3 is CASSSLAGGSYNEQYF. The CDR3 DNA sequence: TGTGCCAGCAGTTCATTAGCGGGAGGCTCCTACAATGAGCAGTACTTC.

V gene TRBV10-3 combines with J gene TRBJ2-4, with 7 bases aligning to TRBD2. The DNA end is more similar to TRBJ2-7, so the J call may be wrong. The CDR3 is made up of 14 amino acids. Germline lookup yields CDR1 ENHRY and CDR2 SYGVKD. The CDR3 nucleotides are TGTGTCGCCAATTCAGCGGGAAGGGGCTACGAGCAGTACTTC. It is translated as CVANSAGRGYEQYF.

In DNA form, the CDR3 reads TGCGCCAGCAGCCAAGATAAGAGCTCCTATAATTCACCCCTCCACTTT. It yields the protein CASSQDKSSYNSPLHF. The V and J genes are TRBV4-3 and TRBJ1-6; D gene uncertain. The CDR3 is 16 amino acids. The germline V and J ends were trimmed by 0 bases and 0 bases, with 6 bases remaining between them. Germline values: CDR1 LGHNA, CDR2 YSLEER.

The CDR3 bases are TGTGCCAGCAGGACCCCTCCGAGCGGTGAAGCTTTCTTT. It encodes CASRTPPSGEAFF. The V call is TRBV12-3 or TRBV12-4, the J call TRBJ1-1; D gene ambiguous. CDR3 length: 13 residues. Deletions cut 6 bases from V and 7 bases from J, with 15 bases between.

The chain couples TRBV7-9 to TRBJ2-1; D is ambiguous. CDR3 length: 14 residues. Deletions cut 3 bases from V and 2 bases from J, with 8 bases between. From germline, CDR1 is SEHNR and CDR2 FQNEAQ (reference sequence). CDR3 DNA sequence: TGTGCCAGCAGCTTGACTCCTACCTACAATGAGCAGTTCTTC. Its protein is CASSLTPTYNEQFF.

The rearrangement links TRBV20-1 to TRBJ1-2; D gene uncertain. CDR1 is DFQATT, CDR2 SNEGSKA, per germline (reference sequence). CDR3 length: 11 amino acids. The germline V and J ends were trimmed by 4 bases and 6 bases, with 9 bases remaining between them. In nucleotides, the CDR3 is TGCAGTGCTATAATAGGGAATGGCTACACCTTC. Its translation is CSAIIGNGYTF.

The table lists this clonotype with many counts. The gene calls are TRBV6-6 and TRBJ2-7; D may match TRBD1 or TRBD2 (5 bases each). V shed 7 bases and J shed 2 bases, with 12 bases lying between them. Looked up from germline, CDR1 is MNHNY and CDR2 is SVGAGI (reference sequence). This CDR3 is 13 amino acids long. This CDR3 is CASMGTETYEQYF. The CDR3 region has the DNA TGTGCCAGCATGGGGACCGAGACCTACGAGCAGTACTTC.

This clonotype was seen a handful of times. The gene calls are TRBV5-5 and TRBJ1-2, with D maybe TRBD1 (5 bases). V dropped 4 bases and J dropped 11 bases, with 27 bases sitting between them. Germline CDR1 SGHKS, CDR2 YYEKEE (reference sequence). The CDR3 has 16 amino acids. CDR3 DNA sequence: TGTGCCAGCAGCCGTTTTAGAAGGGGCCGATTCTGTGGATACACCTTC. Its protein product is CASSRFRRGRFCGYTF.

This clonotype turned up a few times. V is TRBV2 and J is TRBJ2-2; D is uncertain. The germline V gene has CDR1 SNHLY and CDR2 FYNNEI. This CDR3 spans 13 amino acids. V lost 7 bases and J 3 bases, leaving 9 bases between the germline ends. CDR3: CASKAVDTGELFF. The CDR3 DNA sequence: TGTGCCAGCAAGGCGGTAGACACCGGGGAGCTGTTTTTT.

CDR3 coding DNA: TGCGCCAGCAAAGTGGTTTCGGGCACAGATACGCAGTATTTT. This translates into CASKVVSGTDTQYF. The rearrangement joins TRBV4-1 to TRBJ2-3; D is ambiguous. The V and J ends lost 7 bases and 1 base respectively, with 12 bases between them. CDR1 is MGHRA, CDR2 YSYEKL, per germline. This CDR3 contains 14 residues.

This chain uses TRBV12-3 or TRBV12-4 with TRBJ1-1; D may be TRBD1 (6 bases). V lost 5 bases to trimming and J lost 0 bases, with 13 bases between them. The length of the CDR3 is 15 residues. DNA of the CDR3: TGTGCCAGCAGTGTTCAGGGGATTATGAACACTGAAGCTTTCTTT. This codes for CASSVQGIMNTEAFF.

V is TRBV4-3 and J is TRBJ2-7; 7 bases are shared with TRBD2. Trimming at V came to 4 bases and at J to 5 bases, leaving 5 bases not matched to a gene. Germline assignment: CDR1 LGHNA and CDR2 YSLEER. The CDR3 length is 13 residues. The DNA for the CDR3 is TGCGCCAGCAGCCGGTTTCTAGCGGACGAGCAGTACTTC. This sequence encodes CASSRFLADEQYF.

This clonotype showed up just a few times. The genes are TRBV7-8 and TRBJ1-2; 7 nucleotides agree with TRBD1. Per germline, CDR1 SGHVS and CDR2 FQNEAQ. V lost 3 bases to trimming and J lost 4 bases; unmatched junction nucleotides: 8. The CDR3 length is 15 residues. The CDR3 sequence is CASSLAPRDSYGYTF. CDR3 nucleotides: TGTGCCAGCAGCTTGGCCCCCCGGGACAGCTATGGCTACACCTTC. Drawing the rest from reference TRBV7-8 and TRBJ1-2, the complete variable domain is GAGVSQSPRYKVAKRGQDVALRCDPISGHVSLFWYQQALGQGPEFLTYFQNEAQLDKSGLPSDRFFAERPEGSVSTLKIQRTQQEDSAVYLCASSLAPRDSYGYTFGSGTRLTVV.